This T cell receptor (beta chain) emerged from a study of radiotherapy plus CTLA-4 blockade in lung cancer. The data were produced by immunoSEQ multiplex PCR, yet TCRdb's version contains in-frame clones alone and is incomplete. The sample gives 30,000 to 45,000 clones, about 70% of which show up once; approximately 9% is in the top ten. Per the germline V gene, CDR1 is SGHTA and CDR2 is FQGNSA. The CDR3 spans 13 residues. The germline V and J ends were trimmed by 2 bases and 7 bases, with 9 bases remaining between them. This chain uses TRBV7-2 with TRBJ1-3, with D possibly matching TRBD1 (5 bases). The sample consisted of peripheral blood, taken from a patient treated with radiotherapy plus ipilimumab. The TCR sequence derives from a human donor with non-small cell lung cancer who had stable disease on radiotherapy plus ipilimumab. CDR3 bases: TGTGCCAGCAGCTTAAGTTCAGGGAACACCATATATTTT. Translation: CASSLSSGNTIYF.